The sequence of this T cell receptor (beta chain) was determined in a study of control samples from healthy donors and cancer patients. Only in-frame clones appear in the TCRdb table, and some are missing; sequencing was by immunoSEQ multiplex PCR. The sample yields 70,000 to 85,000 clones, around 80% seen once. Germline V gene sequence: CDR1 LNHNV, CDR2 YYDKDF (reference sequence). The CDR3 is made up of 16 amino acids. Trimming left V 3 bases short and J 1 base short, with 16 bases between. Specimen: PBMCs. This clonotype was obtained from a man between 60 and 75 years old with head and neck cancer. This chain joins TRBV15 and TRBJ2-7; a possible D gene is TRBD2 (5 bases). The CDR3 sequence: CATSRGAGESSYEQYF. CDR3 bases: TGTGCCACCAGCAGGGGAGCTGGGGAAAGTTCCTACGAGCAGTACTTC.